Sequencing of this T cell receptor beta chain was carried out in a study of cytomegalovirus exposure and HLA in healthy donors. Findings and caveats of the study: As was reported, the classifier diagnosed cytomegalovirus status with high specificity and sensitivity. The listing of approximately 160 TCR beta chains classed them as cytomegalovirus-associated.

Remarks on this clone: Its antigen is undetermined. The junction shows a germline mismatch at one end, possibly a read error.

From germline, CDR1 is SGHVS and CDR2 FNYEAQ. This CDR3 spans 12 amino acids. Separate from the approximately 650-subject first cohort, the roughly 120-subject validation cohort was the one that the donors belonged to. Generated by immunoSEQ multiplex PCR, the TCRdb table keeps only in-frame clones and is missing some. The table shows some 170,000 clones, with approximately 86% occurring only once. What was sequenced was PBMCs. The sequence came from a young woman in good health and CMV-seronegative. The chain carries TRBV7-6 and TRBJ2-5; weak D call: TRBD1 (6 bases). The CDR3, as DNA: TGTGCCAGCAGCTTAGGGTCGGGACAACTAAACTTC. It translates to CASSLGSGQLNF.